The 31 T cell receptor beta chains below were found in one sample sequenced in a study of response to subunit inactivated influenza vaccine. TCRdb redid the calling of the RT-PCR reads with MiXCR, one entry per CDR3 protein. Seen here are fewer than 800,000 distinct CDR3 sequences, around 14% observed once, and the top ten hold around a tenth. Specimen: PBMCs from blood, collected about 12 days after vaccination. The origin of the receptors is a man aged 50 to 60 who received an inactivated influenza vaccine.

The chain has TRBV20-1 and TRBJ2-3, with 16 bases matching TRBD2. The CDR3 contains 16 residues. V shed 0 bases and J 7 bases; nucleotides not matched to a gene: 4. Germline CDR1 DFQATT, CDR2 SNEGSKA (reference sequence). This chain's CDR3 is CSAREGTSGGGNTQYF. DNA of the CDR3: TGCAGTGCTAGAGAAGGGACTAGCGGGGGGGGGAATACGCAGTATTTT.

In this sample, this clonotype turned up a few times. The chain employs TRBV29-1 and TRBJ1-2; D is possibly TRBD1 (6 bases). Germline assignment: CDR1 SQVTM and CDR2 ANQGSEA. Deletions cut 2 bases from V and 8 bases from J, with 12 bases between. The CDR3 sequence is 12 residues long. CDR3 nucleotides: TGCAGCGTTGAACTCAGGGGTTCGGGCTACACCTTC. Amino acids: CSVELRGSGYTF.

There are a few counts of this clonotype. This rearrangement joins TRBV12-3 or TRBV12-4 to TRBJ2-6; TRBD1 matches 7 bases. This CDR3 has 19 amino acids. The ends lost 5 bases at V and 0 bases at J; junction bases unmatched: 13. The CDR3 is CASSTHVWDSSSGANVLTF. The CDR3 DNA is TGTGCCAGCAGTACTCATGTGTGGGACAGTAGCTCTGGGGCCAACGTCCTGACTTTC.

The genes are TRBV5-1 and TRBJ1-2; unclear D gene. The CDR3 covers 15 residues. Per germline, CDR1 SGHRS and CDR2 YFSETQ. Trimming pared 4 bases from V and 6 bases from J, leaving 19 bases between. The CDR3: CASSPGTGRENGYTF. The CDR3 coding sequence is TGCGCCAGCAGCCCTGGCACTGGGAGAGAAAATGGCTACACCTTC.

Many counts were recorded for this clonotype. This rearrangement joins TRBV5-1 to TRBJ2-1; TRBD1 matches 9 bases. Germline V gene data show CDR1 as SGHRS and CDR2 as YFSETQ. The junction had 3 bases not matched to a gene; V was cut back by 3 bases and J by 2 bases. The CDR3 runs to 15 residues. The CDR3 DNA reads as TGCGCCAGCAGCTGGGGACAGGGAGCCTACAATGAGCAGTTCTTC. It translates to CASSWGQGAYNEQFF.

This clonotype was seen a handful of times. The chain employs TRBV20-1 and TRBJ2-3; TRBD2 might be the D (6 bases). Germline-derived CDR1 and CDR2 are DFQATT and SNEGSKA (reference sequence). V was shortened by 6 bases and J by 2 bases, with 18 bases between the two germline ends. The CDR3 is made up of 15 amino acids. The CDR3 spells CSASGMAGITDTQYF. CDR3 coding DNA: TGCAGTGCCTCGGGTATGGCGGGAATCACAGATACGCAGTATTTT.

A few counts support this clonotype. This rearrangement joins TRBV12-3 or TRBV12-4 to TRBJ2-2, with 10 nucleotides matching TRBD1. The J segment lost 4 bases and the V segment lost 7 bases, leaving 3 bases of the junction unmatched. The CDR3 has 14 residues. CDR3 loop: CASIGQGGTGELFF. As DNA, the CDR3 is TGTGCCAGCATCGGACAGGGGGGCACCGGGGAGCTGTTTTTT.

This clonotype came up a few times. The chain recombines TRBV5-5 with TRBJ1-1; D is possibly TRBD1 (5 bases). This CDR3 is built from 15 residues. CDR1 is SGHKS and CDR2 is YYEKEE in the germline V gene (reference sequence). V dropped 3 bases and J dropped 0 bases, with 12 bases sitting between them. CDR3: CASSYRQMMNTEAFF. CDR3 sequence (DNA): TGTGCCAGCAGCTATAGACAGATGATGAACACTGAAGCTTTCTTT.

This clonotype showed up many times. The chain links TRBV28 to TRBJ2-1, with 9 bases fitting TRBD2. Germline V gene lookup returns CDR1 MDHEN and CDR2 SYDVKM. Trimming took 2 bases from V and 0 from J; bases not matched to a gene: 8. This CDR3 has 18 residues. The CDR3 region is CASSLRGGVSSSYNEQFF. CDR3 nucleotides: TGTGCCAGCAGTTTACGCGGGGGGGTATCAAGCTCCTACAATGAGCAGTTCTTC.

There are a few counts of this clonotype. The CDR3 DNA reads as TGTGCCTGGAGTGAAGGGGCTTTGGCGGAAAAACTGTTTTTT. Protein sequence: CAWSEGALAEKLFF. V usage is TRBV30 and J usage is TRBJ1-4; perhaps TRBD1 as D (5 bases). Germline values: CDR1 GTSNPN, CDR2 SVGIG (reference sequence). The CDR3 runs 14 residues. The V end was cut by 1 base, the J end by 8 bases, with 14 bases between.

This sequence joins TRBV7-2 and TRBJ2-1, with TRBD1 matching 8 bases. The V gene's germline CDR1 is SGHTA and CDR2 FQGNSA. This CDR3 has 16 amino acids. V was pared by 7 bases and J by 5 bases, with 13 bases of the junction left unmatched. The CDR3 reads CASNSPDRGSHNEQFF. The CDR3 DNA reads as TGTGCCAGCAACTCCCCAGACAGGGGAAGCCACAATGAGCAGTTCTTC.

The CDR3 bases are TGCGCCAGCAGCCAAGTAGGCAGGGGCTACGAGCAGTACTTC. It encodes CASSQVGRGYEQYF. This chain connects TRBV4-3 to TRBJ2-7; D perhaps matches TRBD1 (6 bases). Trimming stripped 1 base from V and 3 bases from J, with 10 bases between. Germline lookup yields CDR1 LGHNA and CDR2 YSLEER. This CDR3 spans 14 amino acids.

This chain connects TRBV20-1 to TRBJ2-7, with 8 positions matching TRBD1. V lost 5 bases, J lost 3 bases, and 6 bases stayed unmatched. The CDR3 spans 13 residues. CDR1 DFQATT and CDR2 SNEGSKA come from the germline V gene (reference sequence). In DNA form, the CDR3 reads TGCAGTGCTTCTGAAGGGACAGGCTACGAGCAGTACTTC. Translated: CSASEGTGYEQYF.

The sample holds many counts of this clonotype. This chain links TRBV6-5 with TRBJ2-1; a weak D match, TRBD2 (6 bases). Germline CDR1 is MNHEY and CDR2 is SVGAGI. V was clipped by 3 bases and J by 3 bases, with 9 bases between them. The CDR3 has 14 residues. CDR3 nucleotides: TGTGCCAGCAGTTATCGCGGGAACTACAATGAGCAGTTCTTC. Encoded protein: CASSYRGNYNEQFF.

The CDR3 sequence is CSARGGGTSGSYEQYF. In DNA, the CDR3 is TGCAGTGCTAGAGGCGGCGGGACTAGCGGGTCCTACGAGCAGTACTTC. V usage is TRBV20-1 and J usage is TRBJ2-7; 12 bases are shared with TRBD2. J lost 1 base, V lost 1 base, and 5 bases had no gene match. From germline, CDR1 is DFQATT and CDR2 SNEGSKA (reference sequence). This CDR3 comprises 16 residues.

The chain is built from TRBV7-6 and TRBJ2-1; D gene uncertain. Germline V gives CDR1 SGHVS, CDR2 FNYEAQ. Trimming took off 5 bases at V and 7 bases at J, with 12 bases between the two ends. The CDR3 totals 13 residues. The chain's CDR3 is CASSPSPRNEQFF. The CDR3 bases are TGTGCCAGCAGCCCATCTCCAAGGAATGAGCAGTTCTTC.

This clonotype was counted only a few times. The V and J genes are TRBV20-1 and TRBJ2-1, with D uncertain. V lost 3 bases, J lost 0 bases, and 9 bases lay in between. CDR3 size: 14 residues. Germline V gene lookup returns CDR1 DFQATT and CDR2 SNEGSKA (reference sequence). The CDR3, as DNA: TGCAGTGCTAGTGGGGTCTACTCCTACAATGAGCAGTTCTTC. It translates to CSASGVYSYNEQFF.

This chain links TRBV7-2 with TRBJ1-3; D might be TRBD1 (6 bases). Germline V gives CDR1 SGHTA, CDR2 FQGNSA. Trimming cost V 2 bases and J 1 base, with 12 bases left between them. The CDR3 sequence is 16 residues long. CDR3 region: CASSLSPTGSGNTIYF. As DNA, the CDR3 is TGTGCCAGCAGCTTATCTCCCACAGGGTCTGGAAACACCATATATTTT.

This clonotype was recorded a few times. The chain employs TRBV4-3 and TRBJ2-3; TRBD2 matches 12 bases. Germline-derived CDR1 and CDR2 are LGHNA and YSLEER. The V and J ends lost 4 bases and 0 bases, in that order; junction bases with no gene match: 5. The CDR3 has 17 residues. CDR3 sequence reads: CASSPSGGAGSTDTQYF. The CDR3 bases are TGCGCCAGCAGCCCTAGCGGGGGGGCCGGTAGCACAGATACGCAGTATTTT.

The V gene is TRBV29-1, the J gene TRBJ2-2; weak D call: TRBD1 (6 bases). CDR3 length: 13 residues. Germline V gene data show CDR1 as SQVTM and CDR2 as ANQGSEA. The V end lost 5 bases, the J end lost 4 bases, and 11 bases lay between the germline ends. The CDR3 region is CSVMTGATGELFF. CDR3 sequence (DNA): TGCAGCGTTATGACAGGAGCCACCGGGGAGCTGTTTTTT.

In this sample, this clonotype turned up a few times. This chain uses TRBV20-1 with TRBJ2-1; D is possibly TRBD1 or TRBD2 (5 bases each). There are 14 residues in the CDR3. Per germline, CDR1 DFQATT and CDR2 SNEGSKA (reference sequence). V was trimmed by 2 bases and J by 3 bases, leaving 11 bases between them. CDR3 DNA sequence: TGCAGTGCTAGACGAGGGACCTACTACAATGAGCAGTTCTTC. It encodes CSARRGTYYNEQFF.

The gene calls are TRBV28 and TRBJ2-7, with no clear D. Trimming stripped 5 bases from V and 0 bases from J, with 20 bases between. Germline CDR1 MDHEN, CDR2 SYDVKM. The CDR3 consists of 17 residues. The CDR3 reads CASSLISGRHDSYEQYF. The CDR3 DNA sequence: TGTGCCAGCAGTCTCATTTCGGGTCGGCACGACTCCTACGAGCAGTACTTC.

In this sample, this clonotype turned up a few times. V gene TRBV29-1 combines with J gene TRBJ1-2; perhaps TRBD1 as D (6 bases). The CDR3 length is 11 residues. Germline CDR1 reads SQVTM; CDR2 reads ANQGSEA. V gave up 7 bases and J gave up 6 bases, with 12 bases separating them. The CDR3 spells CSALGGDGYTF. DNA for the CDR3: TGCAGCGCTTTAGGGGGGGATGGCTACACCTTC.

This clonotype has only a few counts. This rearrangement joins TRBV3-1 to TRBJ2-5; D is possibly TRBD1 (6 bases). This CDR3 comprises 16 residues. CDR1 and CDR2 from the germline V gene are LGHDT and YNNKEL (reference sequence). Trimming left V 1 base short and J 5 bases short, with 17 bases between. The CDR3 region has the DNA TGTGCCAGCAGCCAAGCCCCGACAGGCTTCGGGGAGACCCAGTACTTC. Its protein is CASSQAPTGFGETQYF.

The CDR3: CASSLNSADDTDTQYF. DNA for the CDR3: TGCGCCAGCAGCCTAAACTCAGCGGATGACACAGATACGCAGTATTTT. The chain uses TRBV4-3 and TRBJ2-3; possible D gene TRBD2, 5 bases. Between the trimmed V and J ends, which lost 4 bases and 2 bases, there was a span of 16 bases. Per the germline V gene, CDR1 is LGHNA and CDR2 is YSLEER. CDR3 length equals 16 residues.

This clonotype was observed a handful of times. V usage is TRBV24-1 and J usage is TRBJ2-1; a possible D gene is TRBD1 (6 bases). Germline V gene lookup returns CDR1 KGHDR and CDR2 SFDVKD. Trimming left V 10 bases short and J 9 bases short, with 18 bases between. The CDR3 has 13 residues. Here the CDR3 reads CATGDIGVIEQFF. The CDR3 DNA reads TGTGCCACGGGGGACATCGGGGTAATTGAGCAGTTCTTC.

The genes are TRBV7-2 and TRBJ1-2; 10 bases align to TRBD1. The length of the CDR3 is 14 residues. Germline CDR1 reads SGHTA; CDR2 reads FQGNSA. The junction had 4 bases not matched to a gene; V was cut back by 5 bases and J by 4 bases. This chain's CDR3 is CASSHRDRGYGYTF. The CDR3, as DNA: TGTGCCAGCAGCCATAGGGACAGGGGCTATGGCTACACCTTC. Supplemented by reference TRBV7-2 and TRBJ1-2, the full variable domain reads GAGVSQSPSNKVTEKGKDVELRCDPISGHTALYWYRQSLGQGLEFLIYFQGNSAPDKSGLPSDRFSAERTGGSVSTLTIQRTQQEDSAVYLCASSHRDRGYGYTFGSGTRLTVV.

This clonotype was counted only a few times. The chain recombines TRBV11-2 with TRBJ1-1, with D hard to call. Trimming removed 5 bases from V and 4 bases from J, with 8 bases in between. Germline CDR1 SGHAT, CDR2 FQNNGV. CDR3 length equals 12 residues. The CDR3 is CASSPSITEAFF. CDR3 DNA: TGTGCCAGCAGCCCTAGTATCACTGAAGCTTTCTTT.

The gene calls are TRBV2 and TRBJ2-1; TRBD2 aligns across 9 bases. This CDR3 is 15 amino acids long. Germline-derived CDR1 and CDR2 are SNHLY and FYNNEI. The trim removed 5 bases at V and 10 bases at J, leaving 12 bases unmatched. The CDR3 nucleotides read TGTGCCAGCAGTATGACTAGGCGGGGGGGCCGGGAGCAGTTCTTC. This codes for CASSMTRRGGREQFF.

This clonotype was found many times. The genes are TRBV29-1 and TRBJ2-1; D assignment may be TRBD1 or TRBD2 (7 bases each). V was clipped by 7 bases and J by 9 bases, with 16 bases between them. The CDR3 contains 12 residues. The germline gives CDR1 SQVTM, CDR2 ANQGSEA. The CDR3 sequence is CSAGPGGGEQFF. The CDR3 DNA is TGCAGCGCTGGACCAGGGGGGGGTGAGCAGTTCTTC.

This chain joins TRBV20-1 and TRBJ2-1; 7 bases align to TRBD2. This CDR3 has 14 residues. V lost 0 bases, J lost 7 bases, and 6 bases stayed unmatched. Germline V lookup: CDR1 DFQATT, CDR2 SNEGSKA (reference sequence). CDR3 nucleotides: TGCAGTGCTAGAGATTCACTAGCGAGGAATGAGCAGTTCTTC. The encoded protein is CSARDSLARNEQFF.